This T cell receptor (beta chain) comes out of a study of blood T cell repertoires in COVID-19. Some clones are missing from TCRdb's copy, which holds only in-frame ones; the method was immunoSEQ multiplex PCR. The repertoire consists of 95,000 to 120,000 clones, with about 88% occurring once and the leading ten covering roughly 3.5%. The CDR3 is 12 amino acids. The V end was cut by 9 bases, the J end by 4 bases, with 12 bases between. Germline V CDR1 and CDR2: SNHLY, FYNNEI. The clonotype originates from a man aged 40-55 years with acute or convalescent COVID-19. Input material: peripheral blood. The rearrangement joins TRBV2 to TRBJ1-2, with no clear D. The CDR3 DNA follows: TGTGCCAGTTCGACGGCAGGCTATGGCTACACCTTC. It is translated as CASSTAGYGYTF.